The clone carrying this TCR beta chain was seen repeatedly, ten times or more. Its target is not known. The data are from a study of T cells after yellow fever vaccination. Overall study: The fractions with low cell numbers were processed using SMART-Seq v4 Ultra Low Input. Study-level findings and limits: From the bulk population, abundant clonotypes could contaminate and appear within FACS-sorted repertoires. Subsequent to the booster, the majority of primary-vaccination clones reappeared (around 97% CD4, approximately 85% CD8).

V dropped 4 bases and J dropped 0 bases, with 9 bases sitting between them. The CDR3 has 14 amino acids. Germline values: CDR1 SEHNR, CDR2 FQNEAQ (reference sequence). TCRdb reprocessed the 5' RACE reads with MiXCR, giving one entry per CDR3 protein. The sample shows 250,000 or so distinct CDR3 sequences, over 3% of them seen only once. The clonotype was recovered from a man in his late teens or twenties who received the YFV17D yellow fever vaccine. This sequence joins TRBV7-9 and TRBJ2-5, with D perhaps TRBD2 (6 bases). Sequenced here: PBMCs, sampled 15 days after the yellow fever booster vaccination. Here the CDR3 DNA reads TGTGCCAGCAGCTCTGGAGGGTACCAAGAGACCCAGTACTTC. This translates into CASSSGGYQETQYF.